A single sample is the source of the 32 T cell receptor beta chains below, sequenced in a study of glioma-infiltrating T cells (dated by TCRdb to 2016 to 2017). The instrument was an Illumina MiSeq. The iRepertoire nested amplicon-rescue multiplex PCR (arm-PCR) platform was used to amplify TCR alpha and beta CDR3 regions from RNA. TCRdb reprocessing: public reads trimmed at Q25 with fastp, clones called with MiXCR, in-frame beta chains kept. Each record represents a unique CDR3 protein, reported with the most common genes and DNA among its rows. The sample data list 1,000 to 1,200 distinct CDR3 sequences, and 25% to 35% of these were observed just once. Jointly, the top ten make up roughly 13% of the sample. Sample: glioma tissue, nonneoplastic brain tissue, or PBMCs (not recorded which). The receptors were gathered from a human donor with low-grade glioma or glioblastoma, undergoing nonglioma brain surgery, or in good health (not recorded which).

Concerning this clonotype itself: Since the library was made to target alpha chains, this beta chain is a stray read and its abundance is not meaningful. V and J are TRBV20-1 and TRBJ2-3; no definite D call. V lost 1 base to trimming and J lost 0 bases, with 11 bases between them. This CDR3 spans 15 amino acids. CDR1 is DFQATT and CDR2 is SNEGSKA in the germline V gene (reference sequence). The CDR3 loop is CSARGGPRSTDTQYF. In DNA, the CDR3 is TGCAGTGCTAGAGGGGGTCCGCGGAGCACAGATACGCAGTATTTT.

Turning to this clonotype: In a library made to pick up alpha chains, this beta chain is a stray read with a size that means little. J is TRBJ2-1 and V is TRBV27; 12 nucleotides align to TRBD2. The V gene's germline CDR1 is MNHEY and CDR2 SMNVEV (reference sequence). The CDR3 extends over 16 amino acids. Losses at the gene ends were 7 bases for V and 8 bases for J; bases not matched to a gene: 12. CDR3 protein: CASISLAGGFNHEQFF. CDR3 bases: TGTGCCAGCATTTCTCTAGCGGGAGGGTTTAATCATGAGCAGTTCTTC.

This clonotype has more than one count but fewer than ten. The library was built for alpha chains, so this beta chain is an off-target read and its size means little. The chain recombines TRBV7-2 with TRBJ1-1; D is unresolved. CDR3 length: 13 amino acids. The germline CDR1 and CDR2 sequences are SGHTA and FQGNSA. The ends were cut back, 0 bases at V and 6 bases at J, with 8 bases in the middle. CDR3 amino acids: CASSLAMRAEAFF. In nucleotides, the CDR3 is TGTGCCAGCAGCTTAGCAATGAGGGCTGAAGCTTTCTTT.

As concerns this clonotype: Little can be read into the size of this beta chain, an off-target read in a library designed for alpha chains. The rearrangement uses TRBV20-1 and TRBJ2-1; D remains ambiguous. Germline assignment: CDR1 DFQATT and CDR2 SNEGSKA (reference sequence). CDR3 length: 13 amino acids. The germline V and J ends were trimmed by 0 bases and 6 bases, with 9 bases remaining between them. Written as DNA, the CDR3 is TGCAGTGCTAGAGAACTTACTTCCAATGAGCAGTTCTTC. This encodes CSARELTSNEQFF.

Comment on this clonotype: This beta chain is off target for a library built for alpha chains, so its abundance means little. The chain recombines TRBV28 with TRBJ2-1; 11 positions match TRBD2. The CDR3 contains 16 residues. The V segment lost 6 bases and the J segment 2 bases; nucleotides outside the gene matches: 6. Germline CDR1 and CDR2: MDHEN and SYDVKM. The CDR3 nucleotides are TGTGCCAGCAGCGTACTAGCGGGAGCCGCCTACAATGAGCAGTTCTTC. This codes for CASSVLAGAAYNEQFF.

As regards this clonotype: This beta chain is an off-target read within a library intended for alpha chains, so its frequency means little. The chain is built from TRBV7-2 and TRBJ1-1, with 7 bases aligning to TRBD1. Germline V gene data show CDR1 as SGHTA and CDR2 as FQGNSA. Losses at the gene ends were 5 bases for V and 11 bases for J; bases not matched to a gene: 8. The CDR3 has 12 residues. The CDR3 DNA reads TGTGCCAGCAGCCAGACAGGGCGGAGGGCTTTCTTT. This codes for CASSQTGRRAFF.

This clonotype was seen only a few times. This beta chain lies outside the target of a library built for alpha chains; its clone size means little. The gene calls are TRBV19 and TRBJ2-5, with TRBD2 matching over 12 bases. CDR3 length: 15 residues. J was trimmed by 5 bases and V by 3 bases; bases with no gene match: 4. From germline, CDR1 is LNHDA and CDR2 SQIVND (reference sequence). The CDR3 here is CASSMTSGSLETQYF. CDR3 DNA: TGTGCCAGTAGTATGACTAGCGGGAGCTTGGAGACCCAGTACTTC. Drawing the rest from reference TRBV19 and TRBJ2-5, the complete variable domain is DGGITQSPKYLFRKEGQNVTLSCEQNLNHDAMYWYRQDPGQGLRLIYYSQIVNDFQKGDIAEGYSVSREKKESFPLTVTSAQKNPTAFYLCASSMTSGSLETQYFGPGTRLLVL.

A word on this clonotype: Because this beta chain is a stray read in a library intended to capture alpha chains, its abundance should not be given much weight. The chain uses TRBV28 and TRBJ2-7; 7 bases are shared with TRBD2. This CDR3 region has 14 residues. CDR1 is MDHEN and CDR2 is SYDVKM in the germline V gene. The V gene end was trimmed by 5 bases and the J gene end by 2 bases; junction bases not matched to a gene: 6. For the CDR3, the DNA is TGTGCCAGCAGTCCTAGCGGAGCGACCTACGAGCAGTACTTC. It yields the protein CASSPSGATYEQYF.

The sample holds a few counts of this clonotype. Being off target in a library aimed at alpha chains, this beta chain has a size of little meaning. CDR3 DNA sequence: TGTGCCAGCATCTCCGGGGGCGATAATTCACCCCTCCACTTT. As protein: CASISGGDNSPLHF. The V gene is TRBV28, the J gene TRBJ1-6; a weak D match, TRBD1 (6 bases). CDR1 and CDR2 from the germline V gene are MDHEN and SYDVKM. The CDR3 consists of 14 residues. V lost 7 bases and J lost 5, with 12 bases in between.

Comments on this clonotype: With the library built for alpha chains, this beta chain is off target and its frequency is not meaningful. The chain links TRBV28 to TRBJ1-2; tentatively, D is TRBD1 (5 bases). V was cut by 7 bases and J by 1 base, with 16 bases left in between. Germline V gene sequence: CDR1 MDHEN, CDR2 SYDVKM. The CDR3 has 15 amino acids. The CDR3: CASILRRGLNYGYTF. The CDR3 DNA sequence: TGTGCCAGCATCCTTAGGCGGGGCCTTAACTATGGCTACACCTTC.

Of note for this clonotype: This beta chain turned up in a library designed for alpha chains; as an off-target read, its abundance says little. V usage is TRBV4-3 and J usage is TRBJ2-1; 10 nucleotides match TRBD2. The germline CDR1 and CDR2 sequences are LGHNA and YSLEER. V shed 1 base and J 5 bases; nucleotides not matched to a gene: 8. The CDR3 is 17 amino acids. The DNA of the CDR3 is TGCGCCAGCAGCCAAGTAACCGGACTAGCGGTTGACAATGAGCAGTTCTTC. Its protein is CASSQVTGLAVDNEQFF.

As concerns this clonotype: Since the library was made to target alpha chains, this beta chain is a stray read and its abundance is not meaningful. The CDR3 coding sequence is TGTGCCAGCAGCTTAGTTGGCGCCAACATTCAGTACTTC. Translation gives CASSLVGANIQYF. The chain combines TRBV7-2 with TRBJ2-4; no clear D. The CDR3 is 13 residues long. The germline V gene encodes CDR1 SGHTA and CDR2 FQGNSA. V was pared by 1 base and J by 7 bases, with 8 bases between.

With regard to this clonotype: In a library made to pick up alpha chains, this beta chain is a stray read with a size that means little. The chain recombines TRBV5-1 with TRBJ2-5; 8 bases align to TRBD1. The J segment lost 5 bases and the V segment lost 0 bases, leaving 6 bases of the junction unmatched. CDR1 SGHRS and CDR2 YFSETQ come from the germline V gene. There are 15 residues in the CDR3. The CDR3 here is CASSLGFAGGETQYF. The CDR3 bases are TGCGCCAGCAGCTTGGGGTTCGCAGGGGGCGAGACCCAGTACTTC.

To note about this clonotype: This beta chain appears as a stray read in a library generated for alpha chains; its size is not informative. The CDR3 DNA sequence: TGCAGTGCAACCGGACTAGCGGCTTGGGGGACCCAGTACTTC. Translated: CSATGLAAWGTQYF. The rearrangement links TRBV20-1 to TRBJ2-5, with 10 bases identical to TRBD2. CDR3 length: 14 residues. CDR1 DFQATT and CDR2 SNEGSKA come from the germline V gene (reference sequence). The V segment lost 6 bases and the J segment 7 bases; nucleotides outside the gene matches: 11.

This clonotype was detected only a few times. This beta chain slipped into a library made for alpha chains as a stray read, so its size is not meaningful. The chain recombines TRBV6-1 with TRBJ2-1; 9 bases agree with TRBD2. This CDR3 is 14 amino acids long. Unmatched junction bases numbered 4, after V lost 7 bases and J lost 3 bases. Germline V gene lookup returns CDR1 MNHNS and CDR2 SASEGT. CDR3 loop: CASTLTSGYNEQFF. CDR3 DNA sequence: TGTGCCAGCACCCTGACTAGCGGCTACAATGAGCAGTTCTTC.

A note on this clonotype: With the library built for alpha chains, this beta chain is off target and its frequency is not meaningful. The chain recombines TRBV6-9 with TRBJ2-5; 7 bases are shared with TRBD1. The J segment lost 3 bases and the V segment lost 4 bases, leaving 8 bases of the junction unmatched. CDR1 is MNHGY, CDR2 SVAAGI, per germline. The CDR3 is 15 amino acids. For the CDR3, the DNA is TGTGCCAGCAGTTTCCCCGGACAGGAAGAAGAGACCCAGTACTTC. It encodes CASSFPGQEEETQYF.

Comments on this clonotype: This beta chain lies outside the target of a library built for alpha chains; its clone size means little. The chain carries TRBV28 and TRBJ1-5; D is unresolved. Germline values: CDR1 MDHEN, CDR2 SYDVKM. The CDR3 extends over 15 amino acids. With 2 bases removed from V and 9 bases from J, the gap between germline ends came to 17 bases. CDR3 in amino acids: CASSLAVMPLGPQHF. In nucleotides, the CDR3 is TGTGCCAGCAGTTTAGCAGTAATGCCCCTAGGGCCCCAGCATTTT.

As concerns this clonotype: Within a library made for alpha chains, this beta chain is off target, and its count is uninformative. The CDR3 loop reads CASSSRTTDTQYF. The CDR3 DNA reads as TGTGCCAGCAGCTCCCGGACTACAGATACGCAGTATTTT. The chain employs TRBV7-2 and TRBJ2-3; perhaps TRBD2 as D (5 bases). Germline V lookup: CDR1 SGHTA, CDR2 FQGNSA. The CDR3 consists of 13 residues. V dropped 4 bases and J dropped 3 bases, with 8 bases sitting between them.

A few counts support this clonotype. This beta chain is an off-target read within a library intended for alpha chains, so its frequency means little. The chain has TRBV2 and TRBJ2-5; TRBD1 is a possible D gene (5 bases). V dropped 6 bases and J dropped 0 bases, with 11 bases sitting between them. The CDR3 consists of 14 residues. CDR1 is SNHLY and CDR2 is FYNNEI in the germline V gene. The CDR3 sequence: CASSQDSYQETQYF. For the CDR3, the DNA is TGTGCCAGCAGCCAAGACAGCTACCAAGAGACCCAGTACTTC.

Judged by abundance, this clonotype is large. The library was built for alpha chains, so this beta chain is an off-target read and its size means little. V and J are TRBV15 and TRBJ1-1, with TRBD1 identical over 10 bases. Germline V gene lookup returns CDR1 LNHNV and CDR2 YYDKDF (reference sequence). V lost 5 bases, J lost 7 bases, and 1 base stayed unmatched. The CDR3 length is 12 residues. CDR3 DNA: TGTGCCACCAGCCGGGACAGGGGTGAAGCTTTCTTT. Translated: CATSRDRGEAFF. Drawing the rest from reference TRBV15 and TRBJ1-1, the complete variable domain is DAMVIQNPRYQVTQFGKPVTLSCSQTLNHNVMYWYQQKSSQAPKLLFHYYDKDFNNEADTPDNFQSRRPNTSFCFLDIRSPGLGDTAMYLCATSRDRGEAFFGQGTRLTVV.

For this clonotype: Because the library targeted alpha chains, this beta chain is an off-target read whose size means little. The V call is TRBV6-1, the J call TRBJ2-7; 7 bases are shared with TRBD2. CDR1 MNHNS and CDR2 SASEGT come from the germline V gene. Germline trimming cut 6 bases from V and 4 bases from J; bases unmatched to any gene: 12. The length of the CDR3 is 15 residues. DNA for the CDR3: TGTGCCAGCAGATTTCGGAGCGGGACGTGGTACGAGCAGTACTTC. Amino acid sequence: CASRFRSGTWYEQYF.

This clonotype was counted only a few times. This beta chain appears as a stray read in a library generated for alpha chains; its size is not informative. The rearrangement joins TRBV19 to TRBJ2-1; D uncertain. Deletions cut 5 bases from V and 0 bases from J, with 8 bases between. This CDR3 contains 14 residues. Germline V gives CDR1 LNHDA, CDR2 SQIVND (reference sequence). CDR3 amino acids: CASSEVVSYNEQFF. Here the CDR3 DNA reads TGTGCCAGTAGTGAAGTAGTCTCCTACAATGAGCAGTTCTTC. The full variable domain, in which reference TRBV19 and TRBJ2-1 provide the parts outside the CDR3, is DGGITQSPKYLFRKEGQNVTLSCEQNLNHDAMYWYRQDPGQGLRLIYYSQIVNDFQKGDIAEGYSVSREKKESFPLTVTSAQKNPTAFYLCASSEVVSYNEQFFGPGTRLTVL.

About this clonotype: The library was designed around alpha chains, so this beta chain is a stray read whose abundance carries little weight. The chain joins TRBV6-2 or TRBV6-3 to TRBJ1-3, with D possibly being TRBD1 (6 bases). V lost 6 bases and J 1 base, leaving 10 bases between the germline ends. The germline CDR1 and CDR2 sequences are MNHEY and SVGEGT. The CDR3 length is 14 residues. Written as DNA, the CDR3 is TGTGCCAGCAGCTCGACAGGTTCTGGAAACACCATATATTTT. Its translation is CASSSTGSGNTIYF.

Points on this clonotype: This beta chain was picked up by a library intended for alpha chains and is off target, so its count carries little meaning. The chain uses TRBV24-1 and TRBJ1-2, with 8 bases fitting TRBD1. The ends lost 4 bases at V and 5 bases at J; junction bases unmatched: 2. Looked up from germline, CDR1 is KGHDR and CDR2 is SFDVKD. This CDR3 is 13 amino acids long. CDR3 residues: CATSERQGYGYTF. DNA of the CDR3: TGTGCCACCAGTGAGCGACAGGGGTATGGCTACACCTTC.

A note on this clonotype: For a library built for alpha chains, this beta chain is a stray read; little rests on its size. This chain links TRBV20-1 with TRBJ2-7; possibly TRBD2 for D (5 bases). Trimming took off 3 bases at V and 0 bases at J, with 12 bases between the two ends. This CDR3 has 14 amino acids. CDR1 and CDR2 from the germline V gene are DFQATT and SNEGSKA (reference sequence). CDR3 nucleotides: TGCAGTGCTAGGGAGGCTGGGAGCTCCTACGAGCAGTACTTC. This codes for CSAREAGSSYEQYF.

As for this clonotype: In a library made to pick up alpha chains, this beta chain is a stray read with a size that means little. The CDR3, as DNA: TGTGCCAGCAGTTTAGTTGGGGGGATGGCTGAAGCTTTCTTT. Translated: CASSLVGGMAEAFF. This rearrangement joins TRBV12-3 or TRBV12-4 to TRBJ1-1, with a weak D call TRBD1 (5 bases). This CDR3 spans 14 amino acids. V lost 1 base and J lost 6, with 12 bases in between.

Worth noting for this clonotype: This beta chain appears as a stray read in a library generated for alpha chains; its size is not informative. The CDR3 nucleotides read TGTGCCAGCAGCTTACGTAGCGGGAGGCCCCCAGATACGCAGTATTTT. It encodes CASSLRSGRPPDTQYF. The chain uses TRBV7-2 and TRBJ2-3, with 10 nucleotides matching TRBD2. CDR1 SGHTA and CDR2 FQGNSA come from the germline V gene. This CDR3 has 16 residues. J gave up 4 bases and V 2 bases, and 6 bases lay outside the gene matches.

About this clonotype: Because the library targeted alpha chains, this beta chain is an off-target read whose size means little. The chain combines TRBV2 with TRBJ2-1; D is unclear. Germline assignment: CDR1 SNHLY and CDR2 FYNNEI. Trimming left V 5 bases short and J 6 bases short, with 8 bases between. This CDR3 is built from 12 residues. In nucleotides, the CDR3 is TGTGCCAGCAGTTTGTCAGTCAATGAGCAGTTCTTC. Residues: CASSLSVNEQFF.

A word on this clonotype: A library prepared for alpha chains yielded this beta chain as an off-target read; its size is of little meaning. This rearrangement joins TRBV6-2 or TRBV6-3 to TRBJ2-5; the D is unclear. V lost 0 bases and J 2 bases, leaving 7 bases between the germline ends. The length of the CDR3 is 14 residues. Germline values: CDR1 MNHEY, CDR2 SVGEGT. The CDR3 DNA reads TGTGCCAGCAGTTACTCGAGTGATCAAGAGACCCAGTACTTC. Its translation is CASSYSSDQETQYF.

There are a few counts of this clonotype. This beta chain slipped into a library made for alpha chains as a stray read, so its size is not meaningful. CDR3 residues: CASSLLLTSGGTDTQYF. The CDR3 coding sequence is TGTGCCAGCAGCCTGTTGTTGACTAGCGGAGGCACAGATACGCAGTATTTT. V usage is TRBV14 and J usage is TRBJ2-3; 9 bases agree with TRBD2. The germline CDR1 and CDR2 sequences are SGHDN and FVKESK. V shed 4 bases, J shed 1 base, and the junction held 9 bases outside the gene matches. This CDR3 has 17 residues.

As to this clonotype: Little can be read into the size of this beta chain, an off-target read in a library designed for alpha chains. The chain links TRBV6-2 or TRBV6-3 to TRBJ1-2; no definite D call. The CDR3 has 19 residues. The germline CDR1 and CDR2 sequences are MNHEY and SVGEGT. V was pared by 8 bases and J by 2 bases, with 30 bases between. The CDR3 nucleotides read TGTGCCAGCTGCATACTCCCCGATTTAGGAACCTCGTCAAACTATGGCTACACCTTC. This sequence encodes CASCILPDLGTSSNYGYTF.

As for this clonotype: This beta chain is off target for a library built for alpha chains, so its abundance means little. The CDR3 bases are TGTGCCAGCAGCCACGGGACAGGGGGCTACGAGCAGTACGTC. Protein: CASSHGTGGYEQYV. V is TRBV7-2 and J is TRBJ2-7, with 11 positions matching TRBD1. Per the germline V gene, CDR1 is SGHTA and CDR2 is FQGNSA. V gave up 5 bases and J gave up 3 bases; unmatched junction bases: 3. This CDR3 region has 14 residues.